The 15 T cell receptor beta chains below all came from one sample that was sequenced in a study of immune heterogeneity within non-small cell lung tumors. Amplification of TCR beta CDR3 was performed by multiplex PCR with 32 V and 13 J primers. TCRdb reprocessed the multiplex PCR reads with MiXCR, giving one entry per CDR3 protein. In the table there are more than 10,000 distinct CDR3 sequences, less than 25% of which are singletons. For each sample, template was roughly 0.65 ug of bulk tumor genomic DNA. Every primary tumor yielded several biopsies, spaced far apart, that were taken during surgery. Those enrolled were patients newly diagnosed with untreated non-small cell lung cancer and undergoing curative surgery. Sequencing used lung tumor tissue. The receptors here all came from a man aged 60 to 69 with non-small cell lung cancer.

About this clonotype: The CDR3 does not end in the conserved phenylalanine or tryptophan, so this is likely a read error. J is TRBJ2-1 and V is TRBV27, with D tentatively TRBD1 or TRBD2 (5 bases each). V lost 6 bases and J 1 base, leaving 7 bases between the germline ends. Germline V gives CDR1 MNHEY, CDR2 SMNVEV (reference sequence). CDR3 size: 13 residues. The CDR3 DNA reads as TGTGCCAGCAGGGGGGAATCCTACAATGAGCAGTTCCTC. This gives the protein CASRGESYNEQFL.

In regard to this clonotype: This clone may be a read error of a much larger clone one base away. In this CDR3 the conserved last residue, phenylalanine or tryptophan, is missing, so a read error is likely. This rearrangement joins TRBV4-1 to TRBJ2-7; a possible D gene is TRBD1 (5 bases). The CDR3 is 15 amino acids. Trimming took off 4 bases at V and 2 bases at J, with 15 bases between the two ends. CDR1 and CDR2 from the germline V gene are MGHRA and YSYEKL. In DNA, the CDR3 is TGCGCCAGCAGCCGCGTTGGGGCAGGGACCTACGAGCAGTACTCC. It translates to CASSRVGAGTYEQYS.

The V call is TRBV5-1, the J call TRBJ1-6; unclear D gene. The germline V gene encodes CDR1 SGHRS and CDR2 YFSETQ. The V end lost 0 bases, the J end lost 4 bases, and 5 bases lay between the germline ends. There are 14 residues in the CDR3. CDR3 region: CASSLDGYNSPLHF. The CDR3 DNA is TGCGCCAGCAGCTTGGACGGGTATAATTCACCCCTCCACTTT. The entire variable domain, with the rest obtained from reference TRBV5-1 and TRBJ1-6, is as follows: KAGVTQTPRYLIKTRGQQVTLSCSPISGHRSVSWYQQTPGQGLQFLFEYFSETQRNKGNFPGRFSGRQFSNSRSEMNVSTLELGDSALYLCASSLDGYNSPLHFGNGTRLTVT.

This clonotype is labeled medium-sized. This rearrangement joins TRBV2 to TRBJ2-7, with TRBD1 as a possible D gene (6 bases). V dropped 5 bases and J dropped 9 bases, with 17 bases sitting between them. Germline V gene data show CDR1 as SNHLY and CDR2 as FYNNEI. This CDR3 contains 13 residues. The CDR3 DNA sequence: TGTGCCAGCAGTCAAAGGACAGTGGATATGCAGTACTTC. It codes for CASSQRTVDMQYF.

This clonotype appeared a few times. The CDR3 here is CASSIDLGFGYTF. For the CDR3, the DNA is TGTGCCAGTAGTATCGATTTAGGGTTTGGCTACACCTTC. The chain has TRBV19 and TRBJ1-2; unclear D gene. Trimming shortened V by 3 bases and J by 7 bases, and 12 bases separated the two germline ends. The CDR3 consists of 13 residues. Germline lookup yields CDR1 LNHDA and CDR2 SQIVND (reference sequence).

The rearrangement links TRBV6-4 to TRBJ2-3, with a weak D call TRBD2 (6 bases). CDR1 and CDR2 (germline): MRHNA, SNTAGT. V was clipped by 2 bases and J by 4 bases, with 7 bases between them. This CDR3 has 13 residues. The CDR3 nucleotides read TGTGCCAGCAGTGACGGGGAGGCAGATACGCAGTATTTT. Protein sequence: CASSDGEADTQYF.

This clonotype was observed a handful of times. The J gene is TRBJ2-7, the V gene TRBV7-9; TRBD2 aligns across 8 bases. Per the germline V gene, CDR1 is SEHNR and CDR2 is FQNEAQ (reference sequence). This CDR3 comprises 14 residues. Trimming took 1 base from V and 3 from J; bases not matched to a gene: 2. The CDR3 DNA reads TGTGCCAGCAGCTTAGAGCGGGGGAACTACGAGCAGTACTTC. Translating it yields CASSLERGNYEQYF.

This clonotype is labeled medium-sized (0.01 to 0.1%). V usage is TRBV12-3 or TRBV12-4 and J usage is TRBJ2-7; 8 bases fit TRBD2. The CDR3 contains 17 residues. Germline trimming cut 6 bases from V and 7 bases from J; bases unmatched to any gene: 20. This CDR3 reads CASSPAPGWLAGWEQYF. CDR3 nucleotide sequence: TGTGCCAGCAGCCCCGCCCCAGGGTGGCTAGCGGGCTGGGAGCAGTACTTC.

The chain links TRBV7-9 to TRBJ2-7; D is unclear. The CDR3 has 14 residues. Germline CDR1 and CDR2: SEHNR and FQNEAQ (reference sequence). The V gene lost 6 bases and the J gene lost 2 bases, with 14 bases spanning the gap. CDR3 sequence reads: CASSSGHQPYEQYF. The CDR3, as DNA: TGTGCCAGCAGTTCGGGCCACCAACCCTACGAGCAGTACTTC.

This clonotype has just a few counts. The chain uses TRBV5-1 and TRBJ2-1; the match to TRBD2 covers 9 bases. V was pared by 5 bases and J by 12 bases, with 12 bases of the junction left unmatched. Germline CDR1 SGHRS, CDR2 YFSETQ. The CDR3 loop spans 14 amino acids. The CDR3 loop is CASSTAGGVSRQFF. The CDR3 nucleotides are TGCGCCAGCAGTACAGCGGGGGGCGTTTCGCGGCAGTTCTTC.

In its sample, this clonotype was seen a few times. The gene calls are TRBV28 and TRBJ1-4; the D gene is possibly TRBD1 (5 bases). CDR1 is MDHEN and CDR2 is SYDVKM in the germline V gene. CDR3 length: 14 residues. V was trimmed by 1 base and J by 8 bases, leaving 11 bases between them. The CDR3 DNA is TGTGCCAGCAGTTTATTGGGGGGAGGAGAAAAACTGTTTTTT. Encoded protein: CASSLLGGGEKLFF.

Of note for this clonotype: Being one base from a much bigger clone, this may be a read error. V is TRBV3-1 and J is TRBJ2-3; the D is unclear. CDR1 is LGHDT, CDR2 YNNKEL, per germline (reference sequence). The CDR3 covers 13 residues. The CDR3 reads CPSKPGAEDTQYF. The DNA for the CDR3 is TGTCCCAGCAAGCCCGGTGCCGAAGATACGCAGTATTTT.

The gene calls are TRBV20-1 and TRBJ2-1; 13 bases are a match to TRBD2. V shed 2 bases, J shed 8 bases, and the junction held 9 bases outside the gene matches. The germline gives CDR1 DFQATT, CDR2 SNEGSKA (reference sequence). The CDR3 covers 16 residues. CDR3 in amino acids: CSARRYGLAGADEQFF. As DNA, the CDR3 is TGCAGTGCTAGACGATACGGACTAGCGGGAGCCGATGAGCAGTTCTTC.

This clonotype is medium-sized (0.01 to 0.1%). The CDR3 protein is CASSPRKTDMNTEAFF. The CDR3 coding sequence is TGTGCCAGTAGTCCTAGAAAGACAGACATGAACACTGAAGCTTTCTTT. V usage is TRBV19 and J usage is TRBJ1-1, with D perhaps TRBD1 (5 bases). The CDR3 is 16 amino acids. Germline V gene lookup returns CDR1 LNHDA and CDR2 SQIVND (reference sequence). V lost 5 bases and J 0 bases, leaving 16 bases between the germline ends.

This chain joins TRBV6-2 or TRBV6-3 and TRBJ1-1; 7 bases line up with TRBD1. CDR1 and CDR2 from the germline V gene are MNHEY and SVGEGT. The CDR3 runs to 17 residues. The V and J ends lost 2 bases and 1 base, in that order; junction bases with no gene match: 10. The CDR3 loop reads CASSYVLAGGRNTEAFF. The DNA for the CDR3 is TGTGCCAGCAGTTACGTTTTGGCAGGGGGGAGGAACACTGAAGCTTTCTTT.